This T cell receptor (beta chain) stems from a study of radiation and T cells in renal cell carcinoma. Study-wide context: Nephrectomy followed 15 Gy stereotactic body radiation by 4 weeks. Overall study findings and caveats: Top tumor clonotypes rose in blood 2 weeks post-radiation, then contracted.

The assay was immunoSEQ multiplex PCR, and TCRdb's table has in-frame clones only and misses some. The repertoire holds tens of thousands of clones, more than 80% seen once, with around 28% in the top ten. Time point noted: blood 2 weeks post-SBRT. The treatment denotes: 15 Gy SBRT to primary tumor, nephrectomy 4 weeks later. Radiation-treated patients gave blood at baseline, week 2 and week 4. Clear cell pathology was present in this patient's renal cell carcinoma. This clone was counted between two and nine times. Its antigen is still unknown. This specimen consisted of blood, obtained from a patient whose treatment included radiotherapy and nephrectomy. The TCR was taken from a woman in her 70s with renal cell carcinoma.

The CDR3 region is CASRNQRGETSGNTIYF. In DNA, the CDR3 is TGTGCCAGCAGGAATCAGAGGGGGGAAACCTCTGGAAACACCATATATTTT. The chain joins TRBV7-9 to TRBJ1-3; tentative D call: TRBD1 (6 bases). The CDR3 sequence is 17 residues long. V lost 6 bases to trimming and J lost 0 bases, with 18 bases between them. CDR1 is SEHNR and CDR2 is FQNEAQ in the germline V gene (reference sequence).